These 27 T cell receptor beta chains were all obtained from the same sample, sequenced in a study of T cells in Graves' hyperthyroidism and ophthalmopathy. RNA transcripts were the template for amplifying TCR beta CDR3 regions. First-round RT-PCR of the TCR CDR3 relied on the HTBI primer set. MiXCR was run by TCRdb on the multiplex PCR reads, yielding one entry per CDR3 protein. The sample contains about 400,000 distinct CDR3 sequences, under 15% of which appear only once. The sequenced material came from blood. The source is a man aged 18 to 29 with Graves' ophthalmopathy.

In its sample, this clonotype was seen many times. The chain links TRBV12-3 or TRBV12-4 to TRBJ2-5, with 11 bases lining up with TRBD1. Losses at the gene ends were 6 bases for V and 4 bases for J; bases not matched to a gene: 7. The CDR3 is 15 residues long. CDR3 protein: CASRAEDRGLETQYF. The CDR3 nucleotides are TGTGCCAGCAGGGCTGAGGACAGGGGGCTAGAGACCCAGTACTTC.

The CDR3 region has the DNA TGTGCCAGCAGTTACGATCGCGGCTACACCTTC. Encoded protein: CASSYDRGYTF. The V call is TRBV6-5, the J call TRBJ1-2, with D hard to call. V lost 2 bases to trimming and J lost 8 bases, with 6 bases between them. CDR3 length: 11 residues. In germline, CDR1 is MNHEY, CDR2 SVGAGI.

This clonotype was detected many times. The chain has TRBV30 and TRBJ1-2; D uncertain. Trimming removed 6 bases from V and 5 bases from J, with 10 bases in between. CDR1 is GTSNPN, CDR2 SVGIG, per germline (reference sequence). The CDR3 runs 11 residues. CDR3 nucleotides: TGTGCCTGCGGGGAAGAGTATGGCTACACCTTC. Protein: CACGEEYGYTF.

The sample holds many counts of this clonotype. CDR3 coding DNA: TGTGCCAGCAGGGGGACAGGGGGACAGCCCCAGCATTTT. Protein sequence: CASRGTGGQPQHF. The V and J genes are TRBV6-1 and TRBJ1-5; 11 bases match TRBD1. CDR3 size: 13 residues. Germline CDR1 is MNHNS and CDR2 is SASEGT. V gave up 6 bases and J gave up 7 bases; unmatched junction bases: 2.

This clonotype was counted a few times. The CDR3, as DNA: TGTGCCAGCAGCCTCATAGACGGGGAGCTGTTTTTT. It is translated as CASSLIDGELFF. V is TRBV5-6 and J is TRBJ2-2; D unclear. V dropped 4 bases and J dropped 7 bases, with 8 bases sitting between them. Per the germline V gene, CDR1 is SGHDT and CDR2 is YYEEEE. The CDR3 consists of 12 residues. The full variable domain, in which reference TRBV5-6 and TRBJ2-2 provide the parts outside the CDR3, is DAGVTQSPTHLIKTRGQQVTLRCSPKSGHDTVSWYQQALGQGPQFIFQYYEEEERQRGNFPDRFSGHQFPNYSSELNVNALLLGDSALYLCASSLIDGELFFGEGSRLTVL.

This rearrangement joins TRBV2 to TRBJ1-1, with 8 positions matching TRBD1. Germline V gene data show CDR1 as SNHLY and CDR2 as FYNNEI. Trimming removed 11 bases from V and 1 base from J; junction bases left unmatched: 6. The CDR3 spans 13 residues. This chain's CDR3 is CARGTGRNTEAFF. The CDR3 DNA follows: TGTGCCCGGGGGACAGGCCGGAACACTGAAGCTTTCTTT.

This clonotype has at least ten counts. The CDR3 nucleotides read TGCAGTGCTAGAGATGAGTCAGTAGCGGGGAGAAATGAGCAGTTCTTC. This codes for CSARDESVAGRNEQFF. V and J are TRBV20-1 and TRBJ2-1, with 8 bases lining up with TRBD2. Germline values: CDR1 DFQATT, CDR2 SNEGSKA (reference sequence). J gave up 7 bases and V 0 bases, and 11 bases lay outside the gene matches. CDR3 size: 16 residues.

This clonotype came up many times. The chain carries TRBV7-9 and TRBJ2-3, with 11 bases identical to TRBD2. The junction had 7 bases not matched to a gene; V was cut back by 1 base and J by 1 base. The CDR3 is 18 amino acids. Looked up from germline, CDR1 is SEHNR and CDR2 is FQNEAQ (reference sequence). CDR3 sequence reads: CASSLGPTTSGGTDTQYF. The CDR3 nucleotides read TGTGCCAGCAGCTTAGGCCCTACGACTAGCGGGGGCACAGATACGCAGTATTTT.

This clonotype was picked up many times. The chain links TRBV6-1 to TRBJ2-1; either TRBD1 or TRBD2 may supply D (5 bases each). The germline V gene encodes CDR1 MNHNS and CDR2 SASEGT. Trimming removed 5 bases at V and 9 bases at J, with 23 bases between. CDR3 length: 16 residues. The CDR3 loop reads CASSTRGLSKFSEQFF. The CDR3 nucleotides are TGTGCCAGCAGTACCCGGGGCTTGTCAAAGTTTAGTGAGCAGTTCTTC.

On this clonotype itself: This may arise from a read error, as a much more abundant clone is one base away. The J gene is TRBJ1-1, the V gene TRBV5-1; 7 bases match TRBD1. This CDR3 is built from 15 residues. Trimming at V came to 2 bases and at J to 0 bases, leaving 4 bases not matched to a gene. Per germline, CDR1 SGHRS and CDR2 YFSETQ. CDR3 loop: CASSLAGQLNTEAFF. The DNA for the CDR3 is TGCGCCAGCAGCTTAGCGGGACAGTTGAACACTGAAGCTTTCTTT.

This chain joins TRBV20-1 and TRBJ1-3, with no clear D. CDR1 is DFQATT and CDR2 is SNEGSKA in the germline V gene (reference sequence). Trimming pared 7 bases from V and 0 bases from J, leaving 10 bases between. The CDR3 has 13 amino acids. The CDR3 is CSGGGSSGNTIYF. CDR3 DNA sequence: TGCAGTGGGGGAGGGAGCTCTGGAAACACCATATATTTT.

The CDR3 here is CASSPSRGGSTDTQYF. The CDR3 region has the DNA TGTGCCAGCTCGCCTTCGCGGGGGGGGAGCACAGATACGCAGTATTTT. The chain has TRBV18 and TRBJ2-3; 9 nucleotides agree with TRBD2. The junction had 7 bases not matched to a gene; V was cut back by 6 bases and J by 0 bases. CDR3 length: 16 amino acids. CDR1 is KGHSH, CDR2 LQKENI, per germline.

The chain employs TRBV9 and TRBJ2-3; 12 bases match TRBD1. Germline CDR1 and CDR2: SGDLS and YYNGEE. Unmatched junction bases numbered 15, after V lost 4 bases and J lost 6 bases. CDR3 size: 18 residues. The CDR3 here is CASSQDFRGQGASDTQYF. The CDR3 DNA follows: TGTGCCAGCAGCCAAGATTTTCGGGGACAGGGGGCGTCTGATACGCAGTATTTT.

This clonotype was observed at least ten times. CDR3 region: CASSSSGLAGVRTGELFF. CDR3 bases: TGTGCCAGCAGTTCCTCGGGACTAGCGGGAGTAAGAACCGGGGAGCTGTTTTTT. V and J are TRBV27 and TRBJ2-2, with TRBD2 matching over 14 bases. The CDR3 is 18 amino acids. Germline V lookup: CDR1 MNHEY, CDR2 SMNVEV (reference sequence). The trim removed 4 bases at V and 5 bases at J, leaving 9 bases unmatched.

This clonotype was counted at least ten times. The chain is built from TRBV10-2 and TRBJ2-5, with D hard to call. The germline CDR1 and CDR2 sequences are WSHSY and SAAADI. The CDR3 runs to 15 residues. V lost 2 bases and J 2 bases, leaving 12 bases between the germline ends. CDR3 amino acids: CASSEGLVSQETQYF. The CDR3 nucleotides read TGCGCCAGCAGTGAGGGGCTAGTATCGCAAGAGACCCAGTACTTC.

This clonotype was seen repeatedly, ten times or more. This sequence joins TRBV10-3 and TRBJ2-7, with 9 bases identical to TRBD1. The CDR3 contains 13 residues. V lost 10 bases, J lost 4 bases, and 8 bases stayed unmatched. Germline CDR1 is ENHRY and CDR2 is SYGVKD. DNA of the CDR3: TGTGCCACTGGACAGGGGCAGGGTTACGAGCAGTACTTC. Its translation: CATGQGQGYEQYF.

This clonotype was seen ten or more times. The genes are TRBV7-8 and TRBJ2-7, with a weak D call TRBD2 (6 bases). The germline gives CDR1 SGHVS, CDR2 FQNEAQ. V lost 8 bases and J lost 5, with 22 bases in between. This CDR3 region has 15 residues. Here the CDR3 DNA reads TGTGCCAGCCGCCAATTTTGGTCGGGGAGGAACGAGCAGTACTTC. Amino acids: CASRQFWSGRNEQYF.

This clonotype was detected many times. The V gene is TRBV7-3, the J gene TRBJ1-1; D not certain. Trimming removed 1 base from V and 4 bases from J, with 16 bases in between. Germline V gives CDR1 SGHTA, CDR2 FQGTGA. The CDR3 loop spans 16 amino acids. CDR3 DNA sequence: TGTGCCAGCAGCTTAAACCGCGGACGGCTGGGCACTGAAGCTTTCTTT. Its protein is CASSLNRGRLGTEAFF.

This clonotype was detected many times. The chain links TRBV7-9 to TRBJ2-3, with TRBD2 matching 7 bases. From germline, CDR1 is SEHNR and CDR2 FQNEAQ (reference sequence). The length of the CDR3 is 14 residues. Germline trimming cut 7 bases from V and 3 bases from J; bases unmatched to any gene: 7. The CDR3 sequence: CASTPSGETDTQYF. The CDR3 region has the DNA TGTGCCAGCACTCCAAGCGGGGAAACAGATACGCAGTATTTT.

The sample holds many counts of this clonotype. In nucleotides, the CDR3 is TGTGCCAGCAGTTCAACAGGGGGCATACCTAATGAAAAACTGTTTTTT. Encoded protein: CASSSTGGIPNEKLFF. This sequence joins TRBV12-3 or TRBV12-4 and TRBJ1-4, with TRBD1 matching 9 bases. V gave up 4 bases and J gave up 3 bases; unmatched junction bases: 6. The CDR3 length is 16 residues.

In its sample, this clonotype was seen many times. This sequence joins TRBV2 and TRBJ1-1, with TRBD1 as a possible D gene (5 bases). Trimming took off 4 bases at V and 6 bases at J, with 9 bases between the two ends. This CDR3 has 12 residues. In germline, CDR1 is SNHLY, CDR2 FYNNEI. CDR3: CASSGDGAEAFF. The DNA of the CDR3 is TGTGCCAGCAGTGGGGACGGAGCTGAAGCTTTCTTT.

This clonotype has a single count. The rearrangement links TRBV2 to TRBJ1-2; no firm D call. CDR1 SNHLY and CDR2 FYNNEI come from the germline V gene. The CDR3 covers 15 residues. Trimming removed 7 bases from V and 4 bases from J, with 19 bases in between. In DNA form, the CDR3 reads TGTGCCAGCACCAGAAGGCAGGACCCGAGCTATGGCTACACCTTC. Protein product: CASTRRQDPSYGYTF.

This clonotype was counted at least ten times. The chain has TRBV6-1 and TRBJ1-1; no definite D call. Germline CDR1 and CDR2: MNHNS and SASEGT. The germline V and J ends were trimmed by 4 bases and 0 bases, with 6 bases remaining between them. The CDR3 has 13 residues. CDR3 DNA sequence: TGTGCCAGCAGTGTAGGATTGAACACTGAAGCTTTCTTT. Protein sequence: CASSVGLNTEAFF.

This clonotype was recorded many times. This sequence joins TRBV7-9 and TRBJ1-5; no reliable D call. This CDR3 has 13 residues. Per the germline V gene, CDR1 is SEHNR and CDR2 is FQNEAQ (reference sequence). The V end lost 5 bases, the J end lost 4 bases, and 9 bases lay between the germline ends. The CDR3 loop reads CASSKQENQPQHF. DNA for the CDR3: TGTGCCAGCAGCAAGCAGGAGAATCAGCCCCAGCATTTT.

A word on this clonotype: This sequence may be a read error, since a much larger clone differs from it by one base. The CDR3 loop reads CSVTRGGDAQYF. The DNA of the CDR3 is TGCAGCGTTACACGAGGGGGAGATGCGCAGTATTTT. V is TRBV29-1 and J is TRBJ2-3; D is perhaps TRBD1 (6 bases). The CDR3 consists of 12 residues. Germline V gene sequence: CDR1 SQVTM, CDR2 ANQGSEA.

This clonotype was counted many times. This chain connects TRBV12-3 or TRBV12-4 to TRBJ2-5; 7 nucleotides match TRBD1. The CDR3 totals 16 residues. V gave up 6 bases and J gave up 2 bases; unmatched junction bases: 12. CDR3 residues: CASSRFPGTAQETQYF. The CDR3 DNA follows: TGTGCCAGCAGCCGCTTCCCCGGGACAGCGCAAGAGACCCAGTACTTC.

In its sample, this clonotype was seen many times. This rearrangement joins TRBV4-2 to TRBJ2-5; maybe TRBD2 (6 bases). CDR1 LGHNA and CDR2 YNFKEQ come from the germline V gene. CDR3 length: 15 residues. Trimming shortened V by 1 base and J by 5 bases, and 14 bases separated the two germline ends. CDR3: CASSQGTGDGETQYF. The DNA of the CDR3 is TGTGCCAGCAGCCAAGGAACGGGAGACGGGGAGACCCAGTACTTC.